This T cell receptor beta chain was identified in a study of cytomegalovirus exposure and HLA in healthy donors. CDR1 and CDR2 from the germline V gene are SGHNT and YYREEE (reference sequence). This CDR3 region has 14 residues. Trimming left V 0 bases short and J 1 base short, with 7 bases between. Researchers ran the PCR with 60 Vbeta and 13 Jbeta primers. Only in-frame clones appear in the TCRdb table, and some are missing; sequencing was by immunoSEQ multiplex PCR. The table lists around 180,000 clones, roughly 70% of them singletons. This chain links TRBV5-4 with TRBJ1-2; D uncertain. The specimen sequenced was PBMCs. The clonotype originates from a girl aged 5-17 years in good health and CMV-seronegative. The CDR3 here is CASSLGEGNYGYTF. The CDR3 DNA sequence: TGTGCCAGCAGCTTGGGAGAGGGTAACTATGGCTACACCTTC.